This T cell receptor (beta chain) derives from a study of read filtering for tumor transcriptome and immune sequencing. Study at large: Whole-transcriptome libraries were prepared after DNase treatment. RNA-seq yielded only about 75 to 1,300 TCR reads, IR-seq about 3.5 to 11 million. The study, taken as a whole, reports: Single-read clonotypes: 80% to 90% of IR-seq clonotypes (about 3.5% of reads), 74.6% of RNA-seq clonotypes (44.6% of reads). IR-seq and RNA-seq agreed better without single-read clonotypes.

This clonotype was seen a handful of times. The target antigen is unknown. The library was built from roughly 400 ng RNA with molecular barcoded adaptors for alpha/delta and beta/gamma chains. One entry per CDR3 protein, called by TCRdb with MiXCR from the reads. The top ten hold around 24% of the sample, which has about 19,000 distinct CDR3 sequences, around 20% seen once. This CDR3 is 15 amino acids long. Germline loops: CDR1 SGHRS, CDR2 YFSETQ. V shed 4 bases and J shed 3 bases, with 15 bases lying between them. The chain is built from TRBV5-1 and TRBJ2-3; possible D gene TRBD2, 6 bases. Sequencing was carried out using a population of CD138-negative cells sorted from bone marrow. This TCR was sampled from a donor aged 40 or over with multiple myeloma. The CDR3, as DNA: TGCGCCAGCAGCCAGGGACTCGGAGGTACAGATACGCAGTATTTT. Translating gives CASSQGLGGTDTQYF.